These 6 T cell receptor beta chains came from one sample sequenced in a study of post-analysis software for immune sequencing data. Study outcomes and limitations: The five TRBV segments detected at higher frequency in patients than in controls included TRBV5-6, TRBV5-1 and TRBV20-1.

The TCR beta cDNA libraries contained unique molecular identifiers. TCRdb passed the PCR reads through MiXCR, listing each CDR3 protein once. The sample holds about 540,000 distinct CDR3 sequences; under 40% are singletons and the top ten take 4.5% to 7.5%. No antigens are known for them. The sample consisted of blood. These receptor sequences come from a girl aged 2 to 17 with multiple sclerosis.

This clonotype was observed a handful of times. J is TRBJ1-5 and V is TRBV6-5, with D possibly matching TRBD1 (6 bases). There are 16 residues in the CDR3. V gave up 6 bases and J gave up 5 bases, with 20 bases separating them. Per the germline V gene, CDR1 is MNHEY and CDR2 is SVGAGI. CDR3 in amino acids: CASRKTQGRGYQPQHF. The CDR3 bases are TGTGCCAGCAGAAAAACACAGGGAAGGGGGTATCAGCCCCAGCATTTT.

The J gene is TRBJ1-2, the V gene TRBV20-1; D is uncertain. Trimming left V 1 base short and J 5 bases short, with 14 bases between. Germline-derived CDR1 and CDR2 are DFQATT and SNEGSKA (reference sequence). The CDR3 contains 14 residues. The CDR3 DNA sequence: TGCAGTGCTAGAGGGAGGATTTCCCCGTATGGCTACACCTTC. Amino acids: CSARGRISPYGYTF.

Comment on this clonotype: The junction does not match germline at one end; this may be a read error. The genes are TRBV7-9 and TRBJ2-1, with D perhaps TRBD2 (5 bases). The CDR3 contains 14 residues. Germline V gives CDR1 SEHNR, CDR2 FQNEAQ (reference sequence). The CDR3 is CSSSLGGSLREQFF. The CDR3 nucleotides are TGTTCCAGCAGCTTAGGAGGATCGCTAAGGGAGCAGTTCTTC.

J is TRBJ2-1 and V is TRBV5-1; D remains ambiguous. V lost 5 bases and J 5 bases, leaving 8 bases between the germline ends. The CDR3 has 12 residues. Germline-derived CDR1 and CDR2 are SGHRS and YFSETQ. The CDR3 nucleotides read TGCGCCAGCAGAAAGCTAGACAATGAGCAGTTCTTC. As protein: CASRKLDNEQFF.

The chain carries TRBV20-1 and TRBJ1-2; D uncertain. Trimming took off 3 bases at V and 3 bases at J, with 14 bases between the two ends. From germline, CDR1 is DFQATT and CDR2 SNEGSKA (reference sequence). The CDR3 runs to 14 residues. In DNA, the CDR3 is TGCAGTGCTAGGTCGCGTGATAGGGACTATGGCTACACCTTC. Its translation is CSARSRDRDYGYTF.

The rearrangement links TRBV20-1 to TRBJ2-3; TRBD2 agrees at 7 bases. Losses at the gene ends were 3 bases for V and 6 bases for J; bases not matched to a gene: 3. Germline CDR1 is DFQATT and CDR2 is SNEGSKA (reference sequence). This CDR3 has 12 residues. CDR3 loop: CSARTSWDTQYF. As DNA, the CDR3 is TGCAGTGCTAGGACTAGCTGGGATACGCAGTATTTT.